This T cell receptor beta chain was identified during a study of regulatory T cells in long-lasting Graves disease. Study-wide results and caveats: In persistent patients, shared public clonotypes (about 2,800) outnumbered those in new patients (about 890).

CDR3-region Arm-PCR and iRepertoire HTBI primers produced the TCR beta libraries. MiXCR, run by TCRdb on the multiplex PCR reads, gives a single entry per CDR3 protein. Among approximately 500,000 distinct CDR3 sequences listed, around a fifth were seen once. This clonotype was counted ten times or more. Its antigen is still unknown. The time point was: persistent/refractory GD, antithyroid drugs over 5 years with positive TRAb. The TCR library was prepared using RNA isolated from PBMCs. The clonotype comes from a female donor with Graves disease. Here the sequenced sample was peripheral blood mononuclear cells (PBMCs), taken when the disease was refractory, from a patient treated with antithyroid drugs.

CDR3 bases: TGTGCCAGCAATTTTGCAAGCAATCAGCCCCAGCATTTT. Its translation: CASNFASNQPQHF. This sequence joins TRBV28 and TRBJ1-5; D call uncertain. Per the germline V gene, CDR1 is MDHEN and CDR2 is SYDVKM. The CDR3 extends over 13 amino acids. The ends were cut back, 7 bases at V and 1 base at J, with 8 bases in the middle. The full variable domain, with the rest looked up from reference TRBV28 and TRBJ1-5, is DVKVTQSSRYLVKRTGEKVFLECVQDMDHENMFWYRQDPGLGLRLIYFSYDVKMKEKGDIPEGYSVSREKKERFSLILESASTNQTSMYLCASNFASNQPQHFGDGTRLSIL.